The clone carrying this T cell receptor beta chain was observed a single time. This specimen comes from a study of human versus mouse CDR3 diversity and MHC coevolution. This CDR3 region has 16 residues. V gave up 3 bases and J gave up 1 base, with 15 bases separating them. CDR1 and CDR2 from the germline V gene are SQVTM and ANQGSEA. Sequencing used immunoSEQ multiplex PCR; TCRdb keeps in-frame clones, though not all of them. The table includes tens of thousands of clones, just over 90% detected once. This receptor was obtained from a person aged 25-75 years in good health. Source material: naive CD4+ T cells from blood. Stated subset: CD45RO-negative CD62L-positive naive CD4 T cells. This chain links TRBV29-1 with TRBJ2-2; a weak D match, TRBD2 (6 bases). The CDR3 reads CSVESGRRQNTGELFF. CDR3 in DNA: TGCAGCGTTGAGAGTGGGAGGCGCCAGAACACCGGGGAGCTGTTTTTT.